The rows below give T cell receptor beta chains drawn from one sample of a study of OX40 agonist ivuxolimab in advanced cancers. Only in-frame clones appear in the TCRdb table, and some are missing; sequencing was by immunoSEQ multiplex PCR. The sample includes some 150,000 clones, more than 85% of them seen just once. Sample: CD4+ or CD8+ T cells sorted from blood, taken in a trial of the OX40 agonist ivuxolimab. The receptors stem from an adult with an advanced solid tumor such as melanoma, head and neck, liver or kidney cancer. Both conserved end residues are part of each CDR3. Each record gives: V gene, J gene, clone size, CDR3 protein. Clone sizes are given selectively: once, few, many, or a class where the clone is expanded.

>TRBV5-1|TRBJ2-7|-
CASSLGRGFGYEQYF
>TRBV5-1|TRBJ1-1|-
CASSLQGSSTEAFF
>TRBV6-5|TRBJ1-2|once
CASSDRGSYGYTF
>TRBV9|TRBJ2-2|-
CASSVVAGGTGELFF
>TRBV28|TRBJ2-7|-
CASRRTGQGAYEQYF
>TRBV9|TRBJ2-2|-
CASSVAGTGMAGELFF
>TRBV29-1|TRBJ1-5|-
CSVRDRGPHQPQHF
>TRBV20-1|TRBJ1-5|-
CSASDRRLQHF
>TRBV5-8|TRBJ1-5|-
CASIRQGTRQPQHF
>TRBV4-2|TRBJ2-7|-
CASSQGIGDYEQYF
>TRBV19|TRBJ1-5|-
CASSPKTGGYQPQHF
>TRBV27|TRBJ2-3|-
CASRVLEGGDTQYF
>TRBV28|TRBJ2-7|-
CASSPSLGTGPYEQYF
>TRBV7-9|TRBJ1-2|-
CASSLGGKDGYTF
>TRBV19|TRBJ2-3|-
CASRPDRGSTDTQYF